The entry that follows covers one T cell receptor beta chain sequence. The sample comes from a study of OX40 agonist ivuxolimab in advanced cancers. Study-wide context: Six ivuxolimab dose levels, 0.01 to 10 mg/kg, were given intravenously every 2 weeks. Dose-escalation patients were diagnosed with hepatocellular carcinoma, melanoma, renal cell cancer or head and neck cancer.

Data came from immunoSEQ multiplex PCR; TCRdb stores just in-frame clones and leaves some out. Of some 85,000 clones listed, 70% to 90% are singletons. V was cut by 7 bases and J by 0 bases, with 12 bases left in between. This CDR3 region has 14 residues. The germline gives CDR1 MNHNY, CDR2 SVGAGI (reference sequence). The origin of this receptor is an adult with an advanced solid tumor such as melanoma, head and neck, liver or kidney cancer. The chain employs TRBV6-6 and TRBJ1-1; D is uncertain. Sequences were derived from CD4+ or CD8+ T cells sorted from blood, sampled in a trial of the OX40 agonist ivuxolimab. CDR3 region: CASTAVTLNTEAFF. The DNA for the CDR3 is TGTGCCAGCACCGCCGTGACGTTGAACACTGAAGCTTTCTTT.